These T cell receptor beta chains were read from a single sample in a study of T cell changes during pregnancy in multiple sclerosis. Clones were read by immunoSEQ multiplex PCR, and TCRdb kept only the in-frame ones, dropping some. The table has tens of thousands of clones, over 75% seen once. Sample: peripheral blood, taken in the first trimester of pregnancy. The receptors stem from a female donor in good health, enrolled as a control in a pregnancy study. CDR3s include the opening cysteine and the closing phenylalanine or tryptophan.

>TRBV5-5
CASSRWTGDSYEQYF
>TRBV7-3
CASSLGQANEQYF
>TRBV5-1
CASSSASGGRETQYF
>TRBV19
CASSVFSGRAWETQYF
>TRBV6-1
CASSEQLAGVTDTQYF
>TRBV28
CASSLTGSGYTF
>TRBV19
CASSIRTVDNYGYTF
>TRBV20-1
CSAPQGETQYF
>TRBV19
CASSILSTGSYEQYF
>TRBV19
CAGEGVATDTQYF
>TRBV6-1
CASSENRGHTDTQYF
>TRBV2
CASRGLASNTDTQYF
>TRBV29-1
CSVARTQRETQYF
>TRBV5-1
CASSMGQGALNTEAFF
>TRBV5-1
CASSLGGLTGELFF
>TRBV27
CASSPRGQGNTIYF
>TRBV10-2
CASSVTLALNNEQFF
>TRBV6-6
CASSNPGTGNEQFF
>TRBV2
CAGRTGNRRFGGYTF
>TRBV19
CASKTGVGTYEQYF
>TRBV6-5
CASRRDRVNQPQHF
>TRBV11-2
CASSSPGQGKYEQYF